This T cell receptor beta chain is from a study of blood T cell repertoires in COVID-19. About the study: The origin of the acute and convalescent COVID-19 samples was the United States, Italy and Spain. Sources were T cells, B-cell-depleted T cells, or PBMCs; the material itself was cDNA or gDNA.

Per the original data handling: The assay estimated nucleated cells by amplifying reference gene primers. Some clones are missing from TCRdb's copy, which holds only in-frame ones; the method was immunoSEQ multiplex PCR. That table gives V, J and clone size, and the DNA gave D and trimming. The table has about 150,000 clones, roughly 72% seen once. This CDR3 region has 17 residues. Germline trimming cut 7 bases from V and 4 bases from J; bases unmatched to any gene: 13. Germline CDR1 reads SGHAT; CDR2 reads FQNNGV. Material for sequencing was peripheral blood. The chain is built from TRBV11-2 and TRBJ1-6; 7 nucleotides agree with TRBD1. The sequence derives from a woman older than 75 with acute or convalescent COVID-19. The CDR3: CASTQGGQTTYNSPLHF. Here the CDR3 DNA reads TGTGCCAGCACCCAGGGGGGCCAAACGACTTATAATTCACCCCTCCACTTT.